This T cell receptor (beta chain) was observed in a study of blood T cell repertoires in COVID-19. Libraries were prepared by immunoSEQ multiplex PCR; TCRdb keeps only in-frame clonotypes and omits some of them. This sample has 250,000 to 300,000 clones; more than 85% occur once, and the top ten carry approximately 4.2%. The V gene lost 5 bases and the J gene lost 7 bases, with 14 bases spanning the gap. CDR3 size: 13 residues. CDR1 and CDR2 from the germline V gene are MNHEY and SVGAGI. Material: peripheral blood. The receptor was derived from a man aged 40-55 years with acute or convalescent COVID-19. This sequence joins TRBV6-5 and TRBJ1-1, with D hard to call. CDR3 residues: CASSQYAGIEAFF. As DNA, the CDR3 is TGTGCCAGCAGTCAGTACGCGGGGATTGAAGCTTTCTTT.